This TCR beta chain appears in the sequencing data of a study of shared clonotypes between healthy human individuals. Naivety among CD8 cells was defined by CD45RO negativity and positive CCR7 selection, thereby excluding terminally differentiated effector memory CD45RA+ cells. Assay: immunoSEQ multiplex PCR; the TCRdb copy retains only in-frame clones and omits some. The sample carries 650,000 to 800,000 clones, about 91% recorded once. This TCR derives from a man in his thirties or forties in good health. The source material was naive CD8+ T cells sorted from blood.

The CDR3 loop is CASSPPGASRSYEQYF. CDR3 coding DNA: TGTGCCAGCAGCCCCCCTGGGGCTAGCCGCTCCTACGAGCAGTACTTC. This chain joins TRBV7-8 and TRBJ2-7; D possibly matches TRBD1 or TRBD2 (5 bases each). The ends were cut back, 5 bases at V and 0 bases at J, with 17 bases in the middle. Germline V gene sequence: CDR1 SGHVS, CDR2 FQNEAQ. This CDR3 region has 16 residues. The full variable domain, completed using reference TRBV7-8 and TRBJ2-7, is GAGVSQSPRYKVAKRGQDVALRCDPISGHVSLFWYQQALGQGPEFLTYFQNEAQLDKSGLPSDRFFAERPEGSVSTLKIQRTQQEDSAVYLCASSPPGASRSYEQYFGPGTRLTVT.